This passage covers 31 T cell receptor beta chains from one sample sequenced in a study of shared clonotypes between healthy human individuals. Repertoires were generated with immunoSEQ multiplex PCR, while TCRdb's copy carries only in-frame clones and drops some. This table has approximately 1.4 million clones, 95% to 99% appearing once. Sample: naive CD4+ T cells sorted from blood. The subset: CD45RA+ positively selected. These receptors originate from a man aged 25-45 years in good health.

This clone was detected once. CDR3 loop: CASSLGDRGEDTEAFF. The CDR3 coding sequence is TGTGCCAGCAGCTTGGGGGACAGGGGCGAGGACACTGAAGCTTTCTTT. The V call is TRBV5-6, the J call TRBJ1-1, with 10 nucleotides matching TRBD1. Germline loops: CDR1 SGHDT, CDR2 YYEEEE. This CDR3 has 16 residues. Trimming removed 0 bases from V and 3 bases from J; junction bases left unmatched: 5.

This chain connects TRBV7-9 to TRBJ2-5; D is uncertain. CDR1 SEHNR and CDR2 FQNEAQ come from the germline V gene (reference sequence). The CDR3 covers 14 residues. Deletions cut 2 bases from V and 5 bases from J, with 12 bases between. In nucleotides, the CDR3 is TGTGCCAGCAGCTTATCGCACCCGGCGGAGACCCAGTACTTC. Its translation is CASSLSHPAETQYF.

In its sample, this clone was seen once. The chain is built from TRBV6-1 and TRBJ1-5, with D possibly being TRBD1 (6 bases). CDR1 and CDR2 from the germline V gene are MNHNS and SASEGT. V dropped 11 bases and J dropped 0 bases, with 17 bases sitting between them. The CDR3 length is 15 residues. CDR3 in DNA: TGTGCCCTTAAACAGGGTCCTTATAGCAATCAGCCCCAGCATTTT. Its protein is CALKQGPYSNQPQHF.

CDR3 coding DNA: TGTGCCAGCAGCTTCGGACTAGCGGGAGGCCCGAGTCGGCAGTTCTTC. As protein: CASSFGLAGGPSRQFF. This chain joins TRBV7-8 and TRBJ2-1; 14 bases are shared with TRBD2. The germline V gene has CDR1 SGHVS and CDR2 FQNEAQ. The V segment lost 3 bases and the J segment 12 bases; nucleotides outside the gene matches: 10. This CDR3 is 16 amino acids long.

This CDR3 is CASSPRDTHQPQHF. The CDR3 DNA is TGTGCCAGCAGCCCTCGGGACACTCATCAGCCCCAGCATTTT. This rearrangement joins TRBV9 to TRBJ1-5, with a weak D call TRBD1 (6 bases). Trimming shortened V by 4 bases and J by 5 bases, and 13 bases separated the two germline ends. This CDR3 contains 14 residues. Germline V gives CDR1 SGDLS, CDR2 YYNGEE.

The chain has TRBV10-3 and TRBJ2-1; the match to TRBD2 covers 13 bases. V lost 4 bases and J lost 7; bases outside the gene matches: 4. Germline V gene sequence: CDR1 ENHRY, CDR2 SYGVKD. This CDR3 has 15 amino acids. This CDR3 is CAISGTSGRENEQFF. The DNA for the CDR3 is TGTGCCATCAGTGGTACTAGCGGGAGGGAAAATGAGCAGTTCTTC.

The CDR3 sequence: CASSLVGRVSTDTQYF. In nucleotides, the CDR3 is TGTGCCAGCAGCTTAGTGGGCAGGGTGAGCACAGATACGCAGTATTTT. The rearrangement joins TRBV7-9 to TRBJ2-3; a weak D match, TRBD1 (5 bases). V was cut by 1 base and J by 0 bases, with 11 bases left in between. This CDR3 comprises 16 residues. Germline CDR1 and CDR2: SEHNR and FQNEAQ (reference sequence).

The genes are TRBV18 and TRBJ1-1; a weak D match, TRBD1 (6 bases). CDR3 size: 18 residues. Germline assignment: CDR1 KGHSH and CDR2 LQKENI. Trimming took off 2 bases at V and 0 bases at J, with 19 bases between the two ends. CDR3 sequence (DNA): TGTGCCAGCTCACCAAAAGGGGGACGGGGTTTAATGAACACTGAAGCTTTCTTT. It is translated as CASSPKGGRGLMNTEAFF.

To note about this clone: Other DNA sequences in the same sample also yield this CDR3. The chain recombines TRBV30 with TRBJ1-2; 8 positions agree with TRBD1. The CDR3 has 12 amino acids. Trimming took 4 bases from V and 7 from J; bases not matched to a gene: 5. Germline V gene lookup returns CDR1 GTSNPN and CDR2 SVGIG (reference sequence). This chain's CDR3 is CAWTPGGAGYTF. For the CDR3, the DNA is TGTGCCTGGACCCCAGGGGGCGCTGGCTACACCTTC.

This rearrangement joins TRBV15 to TRBJ2-1; 8 bases are shared with TRBD2. The V segment lost 5 bases and the J segment 5 bases; nucleotides outside the gene matches: 11. This CDR3 is built from 16 residues. Germline V gives CDR1 LNHNV, CDR2 YYDKDF (reference sequence). DNA of the CDR3: TGTGCCACCAGCCCCACGGAACTAGCGGAAGACAATGAGCAGTTCTTC. Translating it yields CATSPTELAEDNEQFF.

The J gene is TRBJ2-1, the V gene TRBV5-4; D possibly corresponds to TRBD1 (5 bases). V was pared by 1 base and J by 9 bases, with 11 bases between. CDR1 and CDR2 from the germline V gene are SGHNT and YYREEE (reference sequence). This CDR3 has 13 residues. The CDR3 DNA follows: TGTGCCAGCAGCTTGCAGGGTTCGAGTGAGCAGTTCTTC. It yields the protein CASSLQGSSEQFF.

The chain couples TRBV5-1 to TRBJ2-2, with a tentative D call TRBD1 (6 bases). The CDR3 consists of 17 residues. Looked up from germline, CDR1 is SGHRS and CDR2 is YFSETQ. V was shortened by 3 bases and J by 3 bases, with 18 bases between the two germline ends. The CDR3 here is CASSSAQGHHHTGELFF. The CDR3 DNA reads as TGCGCCAGCAGCTCGGCCCAGGGGCACCATCACACCGGGGAGCTGTTTTTT. Based on the CDR3 plus reference TRBV5-1 and TRBJ2-2, the full variable domain is KAGVTQTPRYLIKTRGQQVTLSCSPISGHRSVSWYQQTPGQGLQFLFEYFSETQRNKGNFPGRFSGRQFSNSRSEMNVSTLELGDSALYLCASSSAQGHHHTGELFFGEGSRLTVL.

The rearrangement links TRBV2 to TRBJ2-7, with 16 bases fitting TRBD2. Trimming took 4 bases from V and 2 from J; bases not matched to a gene: 5. The germline V gene has CDR1 SNHLY and CDR2 FYNNEI. The CDR3 runs 17 residues. The CDR3 coding sequence is TGTGCCAGCAGTGCGGGGACTAGCGGGAGGGCCCCCTACGAGCAGTACTTC. Protein product: CASSAGTSGRAPYEQYF. Supplemented by reference TRBV2 and TRBJ2-7, the full variable domain reads EPEVTQTPSHQVTQMGQEVILRCVPISNHLYFYWYRQILGQKVEFLVSFYNNEISEKSEIFDDQFSVERPDGSNFTLKIRSTKLEDSAMYFCASSAGTSGRAPYEQYFGPGTRLTVT.

This sequence joins TRBV6-1 and TRBJ1-4; no clear D. Germline-derived CDR1 and CDR2 are MNHNS and SASEGT. The CDR3 has 12 residues. Trimming shortened V by 5 bases and J by 10 bases, and 11 bases separated the two germline ends. In DNA form, the CDR3 reads TGTGCCAGCAGTCGACCGGGAGGAAAACTGTTTTTT. Residues: CASSRPGGKLFF.

The chain couples TRBV18 to TRBJ1-5; TRBD1 is a possible D gene (5 bases). Germline V gives CDR1 KGHSH, CDR2 LQKENI. CDR3 size: 15 residues. Trimming pared 4 bases from V and 0 bases from J, leaving 10 bases between. CDR3 region: CASSRRADSNQPQHF. CDR3 DNA: TGTGCCAGCTCACGCAGGGCGGATAGCAATCAGCCCCAGCATTTT. Looking up the rest from reference TRBV18 and TRBJ1-5 gives the full variable domain: NAGVMQNPRHLVRRRGQEARLRCSPMKGHSHVYWYRQLPEEGLKFMVYLQKENIIDESGMPKERFSAEFPKEGPSILRIQQVVRGDSAAYFCASSRRADSNQPQHFGDGTRLSIL.

The chain combines TRBV10-3 with TRBJ2-2; D ambiguous. The ends were cut back, 8 bases at V and 1 base at J, with 8 bases in the middle. Germline CDR1 ENHRY, CDR2 SYGVKD. There are 13 residues in the CDR3. In DNA form, the CDR3 reads TGTGCCATCGCCGGTCAGAACACCGGGGAGCTGTTTTTT. The encoded protein is CAIAGQNTGELFF.

J is TRBJ2-3 and V is TRBV5-1; 7 nucleotides match TRBD1. CDR1 and CDR2 from the germline V gene are SGHRS and YFSETQ. This CDR3 is built from 15 residues. J gave up 1 base and V 3 bases, and 5 bases lay outside the gene matches. This CDR3 is CASSSNRGGTDTQYF. The CDR3, as DNA: TGCGCCAGCAGCTCGAACAGGGGAGGCACAGATACGCAGTATTTT.

As concerns this clone: The sample has other DNA sequences that encode this CDR3 too. The V gene is TRBV9, the J gene TRBJ2-2; the D gene is possibly TRBD1 (5 bases). V lost 0 bases and J lost 5, with 11 bases in between. Per germline, CDR1 SGDLS and CDR2 YYNGEE. CDR3 length equals 15 residues. The chain's CDR3 is CASSVGQGGTGELFF. CDR3 bases: TGTGCCAGCAGCGTAGGTCAGGGCGGTACCGGGGAGCTGTTTTTT.

This chain uses TRBV4-1 with TRBJ2-7, with D possibly being TRBD2 (6 bases). Germline CDR1 MGHRA, CDR2 YSYEKL. V dropped 4 bases and J dropped 0 bases, with 19 bases sitting between them. The CDR3 is made up of 17 amino acids. CDR3 loop: CASSRTGTPKSSYEQYF. For the CDR3, the DNA is TGCGCCAGCAGCCGAACCGGGACTCCCAAAAGCTCCTACGAGCAGTACTTC.

This chain joins TRBV20-1 and TRBJ2-5, with D unresolved. V shed 4 bases and J shed 0 bases, with 3 bases lying between them. CDR1 DFQATT and CDR2 SNEGSKA come from the germline V gene (reference sequence). The CDR3 sequence is 11 residues long. Here the CDR3 reads CSANYQETQYF. The DNA of the CDR3 is TGCAGTGCTAACTACCAAGAGACCCAGTACTTC.

This clone was seen just once. The chain combines TRBV27 with TRBJ1-5, with a weak D call TRBD1 (6 bases). The length of the CDR3 is 15 residues. Germline V gives CDR1 MNHEY, CDR2 SMNVEV (reference sequence). V gave up 2 bases and J gave up 4 bases, with 12 bases separating them. This CDR3 is CASSLRGDRNQPQHF. The CDR3 DNA sequence: TGTGCCAGCAGTTTAAGGGGGGACCGTAATCAGCCCCAGCATTTT.

V gene TRBV7-2 combines with J gene TRBJ2-3; no clear D gene. Germline V gene data show CDR1 as SGHTA and CDR2 as FQGNSA. V was clipped by 3 bases and J by 4 bases, with 11 bases between them. The CDR3 runs 14 residues. In DNA form, the CDR3 reads TGTGCCAGCAGCTTGGTCGAGGCGGCAGATACGCAGTATTTT. Translated: CASSLVEAADTQYF.

This chain connects TRBV9 to TRBJ2-3; TRBD2 matches 7 bases. Trimming cost V 7 bases and J 4 bases; bases outside gene matches: 6. CDR1 is SGDLS and CDR2 is YYNGEE in the germline V gene. The CDR3 runs 13 residues. The CDR3 reads CASAGVVADTQYF. The CDR3 nucleotides are TGTGCCAGCGCGGGAGTTGTGGCAGATACGCAGTATTTT.

The chain is built from TRBV28 and TRBJ2-1; unclear D gene. This CDR3 has 12 amino acids. Germline V lookup: CDR1 MDHEN, CDR2 SYDVKM. V lost 3 bases to trimming and J lost 3 bases, with 3 bases between them. The CDR3 coding sequence is TGTGCCAGCAGTTTCAGCTACAATGAGCAGTTCTTC. Translated: CASSFSYNEQFF.

J is TRBJ2-5 and V is TRBV5-1, with 9 bases identical to TRBD2. Trimming removed 0 bases from V and 4 bases from J; junction bases left unmatched: 10. This CDR3 is built from 17 residues. Germline V gene lookup returns CDR1 SGHRS and CDR2 YFSETQ. This chain's CDR3 is CASSLDLTSGGGETQYF. The DNA for the CDR3 is TGCGCCAGCAGCTTGGATCTGACTAGCGGTGGGGGAGAGACCCAGTACTTC.

The chain is built from TRBV19 and TRBJ2-3, with TRBD1 identical over 7 bases. In germline, CDR1 is LNHDA, CDR2 SQIVND (reference sequence). This CDR3 has 16 residues. V gave up 8 bases and J gave up 2 bases; unmatched junction bases: 13. In DNA, the CDR3 is TGTGCCAGTCGATGGGACAGCACTATCTCCACAGATACGCAGTATTTT. Protein: CASRWDSTISTDTQYF.

The chain has TRBV7-9 and TRBJ1-4, with D hard to call. Germline V gene data show CDR1 as SEHNR and CDR2 as FQNEAQ (reference sequence). Trimming left V 5 bases short and J 5 bases short, with 15 bases between. There are 15 residues in the CDR3. The CDR3 is CASSLGRRMNEKLFF. In nucleotides, the CDR3 is TGTGCCAGCAGCCTTGGACGTCGGATGAATGAAAAACTGTTTTTT.

This rearrangement joins TRBV7-9 to TRBJ2-1; weak D call: TRBD1 (5 bases). Germline V gene data show CDR1 as SEHNR and CDR2 as FQNEAQ (reference sequence). Between the trimmed V and J ends, which lost 0 bases and 7 bases, there was a span of 7 bases. The CDR3 length is 13 residues. The CDR3, as DNA: TGTGCCAGCAGCTTAGCGGACATAAATGAGCAGTTCTTC. Its translation is CASSLADINEQFF.

The CDR3 reads CASSTSGRPYNEQFF. In DNA, the CDR3 is TGTGCCAGCAGTACTAGCGGGAGGCCCTACAATGAGCAGTTCTTC. The rearrangement uses TRBV27 and TRBJ2-1; 12 bases are shared with TRBD2. This CDR3 comprises 15 residues. Germline values: CDR1 MNHEY, CDR2 SMNVEV (reference sequence). The V gene end was trimmed by 5 bases and the J gene end by 2 bases; junction bases not matched to a gene: 1.

The chain couples TRBV18 to TRBJ1-2; no definite D call. This CDR3 is built from 16 residues. Trimming stripped 3 bases from V and 4 bases from J, with 18 bases between. CDR1 and CDR2 (germline): KGHSH, LQKENI. The CDR3: CASSPVDAVGVYGYTF. DNA of the CDR3: TGTGCCAGCTCACCTGTTGATGCGGTGGGCGTCTATGGCTACACCTTC.

This chain joins TRBV5-4 and TRBJ2-7, with TRBD2 identical over 9 bases. The V segment lost 3 bases and the J segment 3 bases; nucleotides outside the gene matches: 10. The CDR3 runs to 16 residues. Germline lookup yields CDR1 SGHNT and CDR2 YYREEE (reference sequence). The CDR3 reads CASSSDRREGLYEQYF. The CDR3 region has the DNA TGTGCCAGCAGCTCCGATAGGCGGGAGGGCCTCTACGAGCAGTACTTC.